This T cell receptor (beta chain) was observed in a study of CD8 T cell repertoires and HIV-1 epitope variants. About the research overall: Separate wells received one of Twenty-five Gag or Nef variant peptides. An uncultured baseline aliquot held 1M T cells. General study results and limits: Nef KF9 drew four or five clonotypes and HW9 one, without TAALDMSHF responses. Of under ten antigen-specific beta clonotypes, five to seven appeared to cross-react with escape variants.

Deletions cut 0 bases from V and 2 bases from J, with 8 bases between. The CDR3 extends over 15 amino acids. Germline CDR1 reads SGHDN; CDR2 reads FVKESK. The repertoire was sequenced with immunoSEQ multiplex PCR; TCRdb's copy has only in-frame clones and lacks some. Of 5,500 or so clones listed, 50% to 75% were seen once; the top ten hold 43%. This clone was found a few times. Its antigen is unidentified. The TCR sequence derives from a male donor with HIV. The sequenced sample consisted of cultured CD8+ T cells derived from PBMCs. The chain joins TRBV14 to TRBJ2-1; D gene unclear. The CDR3 region has the DNA TGTGCCAGCAGCCAAGATCGGAAGCCCTACAATGAGCAGTTCTTC. This codes for CASSQDRKPYNEQFF.